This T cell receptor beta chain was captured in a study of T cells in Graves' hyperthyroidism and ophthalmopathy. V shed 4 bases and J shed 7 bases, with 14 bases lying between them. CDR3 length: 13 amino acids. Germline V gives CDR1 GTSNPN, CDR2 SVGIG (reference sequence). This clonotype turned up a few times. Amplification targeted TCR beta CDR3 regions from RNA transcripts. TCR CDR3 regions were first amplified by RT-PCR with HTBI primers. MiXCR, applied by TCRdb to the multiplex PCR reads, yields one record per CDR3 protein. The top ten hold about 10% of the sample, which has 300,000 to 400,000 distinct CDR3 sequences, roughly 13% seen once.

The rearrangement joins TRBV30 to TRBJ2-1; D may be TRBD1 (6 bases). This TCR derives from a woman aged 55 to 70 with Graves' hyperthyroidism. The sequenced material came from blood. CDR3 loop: CAWTGGQWNEQFF. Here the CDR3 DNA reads TGTGCCTGGACCGGTGGACAGTGGAATGAGCAGTTCTTC.